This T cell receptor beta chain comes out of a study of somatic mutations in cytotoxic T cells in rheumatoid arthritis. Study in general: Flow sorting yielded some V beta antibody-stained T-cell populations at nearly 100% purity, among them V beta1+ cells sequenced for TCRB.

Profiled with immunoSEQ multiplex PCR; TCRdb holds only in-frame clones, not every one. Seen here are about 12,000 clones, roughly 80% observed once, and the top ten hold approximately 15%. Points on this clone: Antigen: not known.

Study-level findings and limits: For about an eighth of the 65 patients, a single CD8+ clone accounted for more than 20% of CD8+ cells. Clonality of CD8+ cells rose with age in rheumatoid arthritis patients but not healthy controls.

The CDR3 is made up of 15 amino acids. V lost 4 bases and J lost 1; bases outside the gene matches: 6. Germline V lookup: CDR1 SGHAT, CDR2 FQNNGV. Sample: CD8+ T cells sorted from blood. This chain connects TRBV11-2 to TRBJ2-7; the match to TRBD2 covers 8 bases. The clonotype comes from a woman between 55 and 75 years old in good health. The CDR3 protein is CASSYGGAPSYEQYV. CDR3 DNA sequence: TGTGCCAGCAGCTACGGGGGGGCCCCATCCTACGAGCAGTACGTC.